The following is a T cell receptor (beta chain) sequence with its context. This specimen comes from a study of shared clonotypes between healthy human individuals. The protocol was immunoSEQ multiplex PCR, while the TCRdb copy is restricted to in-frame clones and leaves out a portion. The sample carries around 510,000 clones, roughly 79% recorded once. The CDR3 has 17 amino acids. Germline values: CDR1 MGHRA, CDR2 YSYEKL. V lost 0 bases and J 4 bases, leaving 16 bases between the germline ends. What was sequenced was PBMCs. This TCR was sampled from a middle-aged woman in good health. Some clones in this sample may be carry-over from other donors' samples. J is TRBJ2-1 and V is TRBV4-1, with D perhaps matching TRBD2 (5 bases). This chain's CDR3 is CASSQDQLRGRYNEQFF. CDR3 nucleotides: TGCGCCAGCAGCCAAGATCAACTTCGCGGGCGGTACAATGAGCAGTTCTTC.